The entry below describes one T cell receptor (beta chain). Antigen specificity is unknown. Both 60 Vbeta primers and 13 Jbeta primers went into the PCR. TCRdb's table, derived via immunoSEQ multiplex PCR, lists solely in-frame clones and lacks some. The sample has roughly 79,000 clones. The sample belongs to a study of cytomegalovirus exposure and HLA in healthy donors. Overall study: The early release's HLA-typed donors yielded about 85 million unique TCRs.

This CDR3 region has 12 residues. The germline V gene encodes CDR1 GTSNPN and CDR2 SVGIG (reference sequence). V lost 8 bases and J 2 bases, leaving 11 bases between the germline ends. Study-level findings and limits: According to an earlier analysis, most TCR beta V segments yielded productive rearrangements about 90% or about 30% of the time.

The receptor's source is a man in his thirties or forties in good health and CMV-seronegative. The sample was PBMCs. The chain joins TRBV30 to TRBJ2-3, with D tentatively TRBD1 (5 bases). CDR3 residues: CARQGFTDTQYF. The CDR3 region has the DNA TGTGCCCGGCAGGGATTCACAGATACGCAGTATTTT. Drawing the rest from reference TRBV30 and TRBJ2-3, the complete variable domain is SQTIHQWPATLVQPVGSPLSLECTVEGTSNPNLYWYRQAAGRGLQLLFYSVGIGQISSEVPQNLSASRPQDRQFILSSKKLLLSDSGFYLCARQGFTDTQYFGPGTRLTVL.